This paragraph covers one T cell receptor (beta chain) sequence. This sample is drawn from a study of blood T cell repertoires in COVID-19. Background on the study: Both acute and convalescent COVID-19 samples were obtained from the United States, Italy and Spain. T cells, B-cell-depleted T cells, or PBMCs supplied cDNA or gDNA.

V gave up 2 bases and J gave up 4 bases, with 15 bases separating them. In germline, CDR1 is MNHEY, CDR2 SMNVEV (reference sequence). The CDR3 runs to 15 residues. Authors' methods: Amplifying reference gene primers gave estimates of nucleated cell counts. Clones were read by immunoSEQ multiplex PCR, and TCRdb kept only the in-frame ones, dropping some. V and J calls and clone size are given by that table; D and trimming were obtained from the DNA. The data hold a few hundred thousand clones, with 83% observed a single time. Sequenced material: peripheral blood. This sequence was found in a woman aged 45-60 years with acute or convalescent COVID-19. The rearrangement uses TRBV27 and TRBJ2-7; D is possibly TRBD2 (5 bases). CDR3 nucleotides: TGTGCCAGCAGTTTACGAGGACTGCCAGCTTACGAGCAGTACGTC. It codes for CASSLRGLPAYEQYV.